This is a list of T cell receptor beta chains from one sample in a study of blood T cell repertoires in COVID-19. Measured with immunoSEQ multiplex PCR; TCRdb has only the in-frame clones, and not every one. The table has about 480,000 clones, 88% seen once. The sequenced sample was peripheral blood. These receptors came from a woman in her 50s with COVID-19, enrolled during active disease. Both conserved end residues are part of each CDR3. Fields, in order: D gene, J gene, V gene, clone size, CDR3 protein, CDR3 DNA. D genes are given only for firm matches. A clone size is listed for some rows: how often the clone was seen (once, few, many), or a class if it is expanded.

>TRBD1|TRBJ2-1|TRBV4-1|-
CASSWTGESNEQFF
TGCGCCAGCAGCTGGACAGGGGAGTCCAATGAGCAGTTCTTC
>-|TRBJ2-7|TRBV10-3|-
CAISEQTYEQYF
TGTGCCATCAGTGAACAGACCTACGAGCAGTACTTC
>TRBD2|TRBJ2-1|TRBV18|-
CASSPLGGSNEQFF
TGTGCCAGCTCACCATTGGGGGGGTCGAATGAGCAGTTCTTC
>-|TRBJ2-7|TRBV29-1|once
CSVVPGMGYEQYF
TGCAGCGTTGTCCCAGGGATGGGATACGAGCAGTACTTC
>-|TRBJ1-3|TRBV28|-
CAISEGFGNTIYF
TGTGCCATCTCGGAGGGGTTCGGAAACACCATATATTTT
>-|TRBJ1-2|TRBV28|-
CASSLWESNYGYTF
TGTGCCAGCAGTTTATGGGAGTCCAACTATGGCTACACCTTC
>-|TRBJ2-5|TRBV20-1|-
CSADYLETQYF
TGCAGCGCAGACTATCTCGAGACCCAGTACTTC
>-|TRBJ1-2|TRBV6-1|-
CASSEEGGLYGYTF
TGTGCCAGCAGTGAAGAGGGAGGGCTCTATGGCTACACCTTC
>-|TRBJ2-7|TRBV6-5|once
CASSYLEEQYF
TGTGCCAGCAGTTACTTAGAAGAGCAGTACTTC
>TRBD1|TRBJ1-1|TRBV19|-
CASSIRTGVHEEAFF
TGTGCCAGTAGTATTAGGACAGGGGTCCATGAAGAAGCTTTCTTT
>-|TRBJ1-1|TRBV6-1|once
CASSELERRGAFF
TGTGCCAGCAGTGAACTCGAGCGCCGGGGAGCTTTCTTT
>-|TRBJ1-1|TRBV12-3/TRBV12-4|-
CASSFALRTEAFF
TGTGCCAGCAGTTTCGCCCTGAGGACTGAAGCTTTCTTT
>-|TRBJ1-2|TRBV9|-
CASSATGRGTNFNYGYTF
TGTGCCAGCAGCGCCACAGGGAGGGGGACCAACTTTAACTATGGCTACACCTTC
>-|TRBJ1-5|TRBV6-1|-
CASSDGERQPQHF
TGTGCCAGCAGTGATGGGGAGAGGCAGCCCCAGCATTTT
>TRBD2|TRBJ2-7|TRBV10-3|-
CAISAAGGPYEQYF
TGTGCCATTAGTGCGGCGGGGGGACCCTACGAGCAGTACTTC
>-|TRBJ2-5|TRBV9|-
CASSVAAAGYLGETQYF
TGTGCCAGCAGCGTAGCCGCTGCAGGGTATTTAGGAGAGACCCAGTACTTC
>-|TRBJ1-3|TRBV7-6|-
CASSQTGSGNTIYF
TGTGCCAGCAGCCAGACAGGCTCTGGAAACACCATATATTTT
>-|TRBJ1-5|TRBV5-1|-
CASSLSPTGNQPQHF
TGCGCCAGCAGCTTGTCTCCGACAGGAAATCAGCCCCAGCATTTT